Following are 9 T cell receptor beta chains from one sample sequenced in a study of control samples from healthy donors and cancer patients. TCRdb's table, derived via immunoSEQ multiplex PCR, lists solely in-frame clones and lacks some. Seen here are 400,000 to 500,000 clones, over 75% observed once, and the top ten hold 5% to 8%. The sequencing input was PBMCs. These receptors all come from a man between 40 and 49 years old with head and neck cancer.

This chain joins TRBV6-4 and TRBJ2-1; 11 bases align to TRBD2. The CDR3 extends over 15 amino acids. Germline CDR1 is MRHNA and CDR2 is SNTAGT. V was clipped by 10 bases and J by 4 bases; unmatched bases: 9. CDR3 nucleotides: TGTGCCACCGCTGTCGGGACTAGCGGATACAATGAGCAGTTCTTC. Translation gives CATAVGTSGYNEQFF.

J is TRBJ2-7 and V is TRBV28, with 7 bases identical to TRBD1. The CDR3 is 12 amino acids. From germline, CDR1 is MDHEN and CDR2 SYDVKM. V shed 9 bases, J shed 2 bases, and the junction held 4 bases outside the gene matches. CDR3 coding DNA: TGTGCCAGTTCCGGGACAGCCTACGAGCAGTACTTC. Translating it yields CASSGTAYEQYF. Combining the CDR3 with reference TRBV28 and TRBJ2-7 gives the whole variable domain DVKVTQSSRYLVKRTGEKVFLECVQDMDHENMFWYRQDPGLGLRLIYFSYDVKMKEKGDIPEGYSVSREKKERFSLILESASTNQTSMYLCASSGTAYEQYFGPGTRLTVT.

Here the CDR3 reads CASSLQGYTEAFF. CDR3 DNA: TGTGCCAGCAGCCTACAGGGGTACACTGAAGCTTTCTTT. This chain joins TRBV11-3 and TRBJ1-1; the match to TRBD1 covers 7 bases. This CDR3 is 13 amino acids long. V was clipped by 5 bases and J by 3 bases; unmatched bases: 3. Germline V gives CDR1 SGHNT, CDR2 YENEEA.

V gene TRBV11-2 combines with J gene TRBJ1-5; D unclear. The V gene lost 2 bases and the J gene lost 6 bases, with 11 bases spanning the gap. This CDR3 comprises 14 residues. CDR1 is SGHAT, CDR2 FQNNGV, per germline. CDR3 protein: CASSLNGVGQPQHF. CDR3 coding DNA: TGTGCCAGCAGCTTAAACGGGGTTGGTCAGCCCCAGCATTTT. Full variable domain (remainder filled in from reference TRBV11-2 and TRBJ1-5): EAGVAQSPRYKIIEKRQSVAFWCNPISGHATLYWYQQILGQGPKLLIQFQNNGVVDDSQLPKDRFSAERLKGVDSTLKIQPAKLEDSAVYLCASSLNGVGQPQHFGDGTRLSIL.

This chain joins TRBV4-3 and TRBJ1-3; 8 bases match TRBD1. From germline, CDR1 is LGHNA and CDR2 YSLEER. CDR3 length equals 17 residues. The ends lost 2 bases at V and 3 bases at J; junction bases unmatched: 9. The CDR3 spells CASSQLVTGEGGNTIYF. CDR3 bases: TGCGCCAGCAGCCAACTCGTGACAGGGGAGGGTGGAAACACCATATATTTT.

This chain links TRBV19 with TRBJ1-5; D call uncertain. Germline V gene sequence: CDR1 LNHDA, CDR2 SQIVND (reference sequence). The CDR3 spans 15 residues. V was trimmed by 5 bases and J by 4 bases, leaving 15 bases between them. For the CDR3, the DNA is TGTGCCAGTAGTCGCCCGGACGGGGAAAATCAGCCCCAGCATTTT. Amino acids: CASSRPDGENQPQHF.

CDR3 sequence reads: CASSPQDGRLSEQYF. The CDR3 DNA is TGTGCCAGCAGCCCCCAAGACGGGAGATTGAGCGAGCAGTACTTC. The chain carries TRBV3-1 (or the pseudogene TRBV3-2) and TRBJ2-7; a possible D gene is TRBD2 (6 bases). The V gene's germline CDR1 is LGHDT and CDR2 YNNKEL (reference sequence). Trimming took 4 bases from V and 6 from J, leaving 19 bases between them. The CDR3 has 15 residues.

The genes are TRBV9 and TRBJ2-7; perhaps TRBD2 as D (5 bases). V lost 0 bases, J lost 2 bases, and 9 bases lay in between. The CDR3 extends over 14 amino acids. CDR1 and CDR2 from the germline V gene are SGDLS and YYNGEE. The CDR3 protein is CASSVGRAAYEQYF. The CDR3 nucleotides are TGTGCCAGCAGCGTAGGGCGGGCCGCCTACGAGCAGTACTTC.

The rearrangement uses TRBV6-6 and TRBJ2-7; TRBD2 agrees at 10 bases. V gave up 5 bases and J gave up 3 bases; unmatched junction bases: 16. CDR1 is MNHNY, CDR2 SVGAGI, per germline (reference sequence). The CDR3 totals 18 residues. The CDR3 reads CASSRLSLLAGVVYEQYF. CDR3 DNA: TGTGCCAGCAGTCGCCTATCCCTCCTAGCGGGGGTGGTCTACGAGCAGTACTTC.